This T cell receptor (beta chain) was observed in a study of T cells expressing NK-cell markers (dated by TCRdb to between 2020 and 2021). Describing the broader study: Fewer than ten donors provided sorted CD3+CD56+NKG2C+, CD3+CD56+NKG2C- and CD3+CD56-NKG2C+ T-cell subsets, whose TCR beta-chain repertoires were profiled. Sequencing of the libraries produced 2 x 150 bp reads on Illumina HiSeq 2000/2500, MiSeq or NextSeq. Of the eight sequenced donors, seven were found to be HCMV-seropositive and one was found to be HCMV-seronegative. The study sequenced eight donors, all healthy volunteers chosen at random: three men and five women. What the authors observed across the whole study: It remained unclear whether the expanded NKG2C-expressing T cell clones were specific for HCMV antigens. In six donors, the dominant CD3+CD56+NKG2C+ clonotypes ranked among the top 10 CD8+ clonotypes, making up roughly 1.0-7.5% of CD8+ T cells. Those dominant clonotypes were again the most abundant among CD3+CD56-NKG2C+ cells in a few donors, at about 28.3-65%.

A word on this clonotype: Its antigen target is currently unknown.

The CDR3 spans 15 residues, from the cysteine through the phenylalanine. Only the protein sequence is given. CDR1 and CDR2 are read off the germline V gene as MDHEN and SYDVKM. HCMV-specific IgG was detected in serum with a commercial ELISA kit to determine HCMV serostatus. Peripheral blood mononuclear cells were isolated from blood by Ficoll density gradient centrifugation. Sequenced on an Illumina HiSeq 2000. 5'RACE template switching, by which a universal primer site and unique molecular identifiers were added, was used to make TCR beta cDNA libraries. cDNA synthesis was primed from the TCR beta constant segment, followed by two successive PCR amplification steps. Per the source publication's procedure: MIGEC handled demultiplexing of the reads and grouping by UMI, while MiTCR was used to assemble and quantify clonotypes. To remove erroneous sequences, TCR cDNA sequences were retained only when supported by two or more reads. Downstream repertoire analysis used the tcR package, and clonotypes were matched across fractions by CDR3 nucleotide sequence plus V segment. VDJmatch was used to annotate antigen specificity against VDJdb, with one amino acid substitution allowed in CDR3. After reprocessing by TCRdb, each CDR3 protein sequence is one entry, and no DNA is given. TCRdb, rather than the study authors, made the V and J calls. The sample's table lists a count of roughly 420,000 distinct CDR3 sequences. 7.3% of the sample comes from the top ten.

Rearrangement joined TRBV28 to TRBJ2-5; TCRdb's assignment of TRBD2 cannot be checked, as there is no DNA. The receptor was derived from a woman aged 18 to 69 in good health. The source material was blood T cells: a sorted CD56 or NKG2C T cell subset, CD4+ or CD8+ T cells, or bulk PBMC T cells (not recorded which). The CDR3 region: CASGRLAEVQETQYF.